Described below is a single T cell receptor (beta chain) sequence and its context. Generated by immunoSEQ multiplex PCR, the TCRdb table keeps only in-frame clones and is missing some. Of about 320,000 clones listed, around four fifths are singletons. These data belong to a study of blood T cell repertoires in COVID-19. Germline V gene lookup returns CDR1 DFQATT and CDR2 SNEGSKA (reference sequence). V was cut by 3 bases and J by 12 bases, with 15 bases left in between. The CDR3 is 11 residues long. The rearrangement links TRBV20-1 to TRBJ2-7; a weak D match, TRBD2 (5 bases). Input material: peripheral blood. The origin of this receptor is a woman in her fifties or sixties with acute or convalescent COVID-19. CDR3 region: CSARRADAWYF. The CDR3 DNA reads as TGCAGTGCTAGGAGGGCTGACGCTTGGTACTTC.